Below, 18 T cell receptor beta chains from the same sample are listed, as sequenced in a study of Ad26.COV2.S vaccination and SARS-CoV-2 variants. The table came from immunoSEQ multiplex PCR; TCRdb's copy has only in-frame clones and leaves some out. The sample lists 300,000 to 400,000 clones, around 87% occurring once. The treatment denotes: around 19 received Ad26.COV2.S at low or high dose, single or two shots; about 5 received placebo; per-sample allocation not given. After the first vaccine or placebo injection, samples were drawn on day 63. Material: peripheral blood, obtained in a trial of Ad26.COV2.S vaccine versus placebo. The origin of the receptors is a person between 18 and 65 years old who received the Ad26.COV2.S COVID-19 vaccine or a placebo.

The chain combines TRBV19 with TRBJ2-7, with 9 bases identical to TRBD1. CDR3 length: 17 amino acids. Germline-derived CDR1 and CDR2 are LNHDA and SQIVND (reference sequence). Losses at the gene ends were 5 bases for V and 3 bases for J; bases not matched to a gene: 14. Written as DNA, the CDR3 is TGTGCCAGTAGTGACCAGGGACAGGGTGAAGACGGCTACGAGCAGTACTTC. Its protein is CASSDQGQGEDGYEQYF.

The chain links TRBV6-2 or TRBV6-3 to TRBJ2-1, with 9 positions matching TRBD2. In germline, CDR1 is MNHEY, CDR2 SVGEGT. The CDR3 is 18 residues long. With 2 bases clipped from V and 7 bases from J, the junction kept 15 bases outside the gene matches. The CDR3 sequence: CASSYANSGASGVNEQFF. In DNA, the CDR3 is TGTGCCAGCAGTTACGCAAACAGTGGAGCTAGCGGGGTTAATGAGCAGTTCTTC.

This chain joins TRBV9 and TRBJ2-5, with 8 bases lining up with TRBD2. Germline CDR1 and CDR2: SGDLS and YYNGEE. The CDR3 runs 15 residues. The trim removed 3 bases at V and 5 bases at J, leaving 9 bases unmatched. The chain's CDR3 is CASSAGTSVGETQYF. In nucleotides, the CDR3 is TGTGCCAGCAGCGCCGGGACTAGTGTCGGGGAGACCCAGTACTTC.

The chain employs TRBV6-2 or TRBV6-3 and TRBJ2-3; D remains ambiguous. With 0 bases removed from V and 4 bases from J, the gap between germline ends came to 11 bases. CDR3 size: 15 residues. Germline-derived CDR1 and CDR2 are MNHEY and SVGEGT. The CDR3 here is CASSYSTRSPDTQYF. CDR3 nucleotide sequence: TGTGCCAGCAGTTACTCGACGCGAAGCCCAGATACGCAGTATTTT.

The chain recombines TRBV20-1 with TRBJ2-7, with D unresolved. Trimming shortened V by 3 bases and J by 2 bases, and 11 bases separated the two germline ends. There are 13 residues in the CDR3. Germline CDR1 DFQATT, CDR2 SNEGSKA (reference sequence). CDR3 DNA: TGCAGTGCTAGTGACGACACTCCCTACGAGCAGTACTTC. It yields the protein CSASDDTPYEQYF.

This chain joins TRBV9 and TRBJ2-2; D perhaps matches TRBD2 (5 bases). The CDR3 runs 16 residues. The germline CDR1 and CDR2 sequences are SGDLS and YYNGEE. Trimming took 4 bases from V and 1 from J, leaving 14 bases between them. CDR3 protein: CASSSRGRQNTGELFF. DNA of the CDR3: TGTGCCAGCAGCTCGCGAGGGCGGCAGAACACCGGGGAGCTGTTTTTT. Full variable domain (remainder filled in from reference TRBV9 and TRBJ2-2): DSGVTQTPKHLITATGQRVTLRCSPRSGDLSVYWYQQSLDQGLQFLIQYYNGEERAKGNILERFSAQQFPDLHSELNLSSLELGDSALYFCASSSRGRQNTGELFFGEGSRLTVL.

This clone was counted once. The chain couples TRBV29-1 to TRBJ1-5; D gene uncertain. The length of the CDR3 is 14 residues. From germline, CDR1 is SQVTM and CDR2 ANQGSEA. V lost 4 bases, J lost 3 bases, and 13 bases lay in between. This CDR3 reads CSVGGNSINQPQHF. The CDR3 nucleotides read TGCAGCGTTGGCGGGAATTCCATCAATCAGCCCCAGCATTTT.

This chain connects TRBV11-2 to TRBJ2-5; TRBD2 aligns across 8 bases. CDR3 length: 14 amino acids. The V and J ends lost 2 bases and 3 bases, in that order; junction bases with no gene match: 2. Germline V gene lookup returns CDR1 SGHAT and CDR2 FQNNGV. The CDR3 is CASSLLSGEETQYF. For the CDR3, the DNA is TGTGCCAGCAGCTTACTTAGCGGGGAAGAGACCCAGTACTTC.

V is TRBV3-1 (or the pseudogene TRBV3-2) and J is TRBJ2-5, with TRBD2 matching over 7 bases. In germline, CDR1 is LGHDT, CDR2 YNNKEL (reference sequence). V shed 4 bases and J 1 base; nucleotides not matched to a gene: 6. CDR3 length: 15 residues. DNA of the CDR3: TGTGCCAGCAGCCCGGGAGCGGGGACCCAAGAGACCCAGTACTTC. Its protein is CASSPGAGTQETQYF.

CDR3 loop: CAWSITTLGLFF. DNA of the CDR3: TGTGCCTGGAGTATAACTACGCTGGGACTGTTTTTT. The chain employs TRBV30 and TRBJ1-4, with unresolved D. Germline CDR1 GTSNPN, CDR2 SVGIG (reference sequence). CDR3 length equals 12 residues. V was pared by 2 bases and J by 13 bases, with 14 bases between.

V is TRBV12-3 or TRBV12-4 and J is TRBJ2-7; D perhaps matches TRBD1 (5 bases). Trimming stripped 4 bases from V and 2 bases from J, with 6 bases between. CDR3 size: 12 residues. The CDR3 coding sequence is TGTGCCAGCAGTTACAGGACCTACGAGCAGTACTTC. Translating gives CASSYRTYEQYF.

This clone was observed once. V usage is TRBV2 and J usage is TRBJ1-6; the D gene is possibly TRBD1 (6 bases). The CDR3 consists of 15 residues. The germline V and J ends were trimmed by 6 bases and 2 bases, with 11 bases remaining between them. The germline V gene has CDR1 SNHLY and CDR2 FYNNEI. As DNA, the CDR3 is TGTGCCAGCAGGAAGGACAGAACCTATAATTCACCCCTCCACTTT. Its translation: CASRKDRTYNSPLHF.

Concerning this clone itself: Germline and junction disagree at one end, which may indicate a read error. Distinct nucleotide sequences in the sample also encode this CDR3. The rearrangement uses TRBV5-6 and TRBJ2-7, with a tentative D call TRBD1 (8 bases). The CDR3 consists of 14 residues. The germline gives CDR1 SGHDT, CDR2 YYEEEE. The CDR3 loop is CASSPGEGQDEQYF. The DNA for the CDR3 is TGTGCCAGCAGCCCGGGGGAGGGACAGGACGAGCAGTATTTC.

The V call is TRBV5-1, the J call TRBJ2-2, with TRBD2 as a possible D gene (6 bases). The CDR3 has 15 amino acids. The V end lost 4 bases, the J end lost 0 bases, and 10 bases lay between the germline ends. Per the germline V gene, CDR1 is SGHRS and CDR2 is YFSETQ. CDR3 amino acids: CASSGSGSNTGELFF. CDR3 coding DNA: TGCGCCAGCAGCGGTAGCGGATCGAACACCGGGGAGCTGTTTTTT.

The CDR3: CASSRAGGYQETQYF. Here the CDR3 DNA reads TGCGCCAGCAGCAGGGCGGGGGGGTACCAAGAGACCCAGTACTTC. The J gene is TRBJ2-5, the V gene TRBV5-1; 9 nucleotides align to TRBD2. The CDR3 has 15 amino acids. V was pared by 4 bases and J by 0 bases, with 4 bases of the junction left unmatched. Per the germline V gene, CDR1 is SGHRS and CDR2 is YFSETQ.

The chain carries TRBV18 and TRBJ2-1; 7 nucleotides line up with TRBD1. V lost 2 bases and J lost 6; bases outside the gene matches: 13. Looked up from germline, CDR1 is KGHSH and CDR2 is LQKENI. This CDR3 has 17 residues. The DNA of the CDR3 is TGTGCCAGCTCACCATTCATAAACAGGGGCTCTAGCAATGAGCAGTTCTTC. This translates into CASSPFINRGSSNEQFF.

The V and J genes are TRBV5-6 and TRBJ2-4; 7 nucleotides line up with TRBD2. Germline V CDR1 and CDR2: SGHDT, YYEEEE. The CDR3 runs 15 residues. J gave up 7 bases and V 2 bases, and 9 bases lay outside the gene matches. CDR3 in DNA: TGTGCCAGCAGCTTAGGGCGGGGGAATAGGAACATTCAGTACTTC. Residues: CASSLGRGNRNIQYF.

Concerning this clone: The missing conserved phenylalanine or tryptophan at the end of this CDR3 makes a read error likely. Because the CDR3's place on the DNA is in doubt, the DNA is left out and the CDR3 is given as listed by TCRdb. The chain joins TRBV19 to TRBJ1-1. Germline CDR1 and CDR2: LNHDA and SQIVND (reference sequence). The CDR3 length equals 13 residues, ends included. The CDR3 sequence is CASSMRINAVRAI.